Sequencing of this T cell receptor (beta chain) was carried out in a study of blood T cell repertoires in COVID-19. Looking at the study overall: Sites in the United States, Italy and Spain provided acute and convalescent COVID-19 samples.

The germline V gene encodes CDR1 MNHNY and CDR2 SVGAGI (reference sequence). The CDR3 runs 15 residues. The ends were cut back, 0 bases at V and 3 bases at J, with 9 bases in the middle. Assay: immunoSEQ multiplex PCR; the TCRdb copy retains only in-frame clones and omits some. The data contain 110,000 to 150,000 clones, roughly 84% of them singletons. Material: peripheral blood. The TCR was taken from a man aged 55 to 69 with active or convalescent COVID-19. The gene calls are TRBV6-6 and TRBJ1-3; D is unclear. This chain's CDR3 is CASSYSETVGNTIYF. CDR3 in DNA: TGTGCCAGCAGTTACTCGGAGACTGTTGGAAACACCATATATTTT.